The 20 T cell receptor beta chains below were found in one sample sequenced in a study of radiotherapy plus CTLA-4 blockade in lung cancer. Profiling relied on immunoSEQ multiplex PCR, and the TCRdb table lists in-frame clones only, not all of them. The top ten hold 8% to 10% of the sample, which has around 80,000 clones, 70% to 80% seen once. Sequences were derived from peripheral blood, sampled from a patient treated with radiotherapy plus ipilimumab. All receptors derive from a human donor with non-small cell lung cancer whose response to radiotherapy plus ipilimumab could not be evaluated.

CDR3 amino acids: CASRGDSVNSPLHF. The CDR3 DNA sequence: TGTGCCAGCAGAGGGGACTCTGTTAATTCACCCCTCCACTTT. The V and J genes are TRBV2 and TRBJ1-6, with D possibly TRBD1 on 5 matching bases. Trimming took 6 bases from V and 6 from J, leaving 12 bases between them. This CDR3 is 14 amino acids long. Germline CDR1 SNHLY, CDR2 FYNNEI.

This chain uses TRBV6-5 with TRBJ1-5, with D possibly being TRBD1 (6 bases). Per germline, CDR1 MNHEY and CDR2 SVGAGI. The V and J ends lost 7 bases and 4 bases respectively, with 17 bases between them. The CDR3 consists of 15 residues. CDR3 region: CASTLSGATNQPQHF. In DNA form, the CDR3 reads TGTGCCAGCACCCTATCAGGGGCAACGAATCAGCCCCAGCATTTT.

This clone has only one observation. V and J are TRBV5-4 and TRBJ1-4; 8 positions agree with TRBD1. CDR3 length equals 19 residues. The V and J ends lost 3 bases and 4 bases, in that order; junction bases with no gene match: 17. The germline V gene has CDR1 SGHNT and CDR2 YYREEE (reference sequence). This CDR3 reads CASSSRGQGLKGSNEKLFF. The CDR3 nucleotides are TGTGCCAGCAGCTCGAGAGGACAGGGCTTAAAGGGGAGTAATGAAAAACTGTTTTTT. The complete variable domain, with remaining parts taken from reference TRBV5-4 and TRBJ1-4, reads ETGVTQSPTHLIKTRGQQVTLRCSSQSGHNTVSWYQQALGQGPQFIFQYYREEENGRGNFPPRFSGLQFPNYSSELNVNALELDDSALYLCASSSRGQGLKGSNEKLFFGSGTQLSVL.

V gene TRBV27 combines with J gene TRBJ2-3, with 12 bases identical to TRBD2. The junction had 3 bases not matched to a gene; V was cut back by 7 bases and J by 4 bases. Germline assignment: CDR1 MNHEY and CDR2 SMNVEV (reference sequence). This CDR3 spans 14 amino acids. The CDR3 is CASTSGGAADTQYF. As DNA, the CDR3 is TGTGCCAGCACTAGCGGGGGGGCCGCAGATACGCAGTATTTT.

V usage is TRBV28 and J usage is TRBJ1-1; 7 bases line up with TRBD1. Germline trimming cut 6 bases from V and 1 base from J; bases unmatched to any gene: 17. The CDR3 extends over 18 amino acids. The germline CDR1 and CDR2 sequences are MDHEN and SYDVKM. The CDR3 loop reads CASSRQGSAGGTNTEAFF. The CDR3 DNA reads TGTGCCAGCAGCCGGCAGGGGTCGGCAGGGGGTACGAACACTGAAGCTTTCTTT.

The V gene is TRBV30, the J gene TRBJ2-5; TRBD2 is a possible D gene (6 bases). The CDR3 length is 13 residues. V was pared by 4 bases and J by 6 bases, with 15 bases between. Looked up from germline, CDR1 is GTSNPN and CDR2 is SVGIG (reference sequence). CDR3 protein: CAWKAPGGKTQYF. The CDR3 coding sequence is TGTGCCTGGAAGGCCCCGGGCGGGAAGACCCAGTACTTC.

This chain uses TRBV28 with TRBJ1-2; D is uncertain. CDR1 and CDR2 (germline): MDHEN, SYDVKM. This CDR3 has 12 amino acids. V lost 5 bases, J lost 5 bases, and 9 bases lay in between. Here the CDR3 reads CASSPQKYGYTF. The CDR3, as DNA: TGTGCCAGCAGTCCACAGAAGTATGGCTACACCTTC.

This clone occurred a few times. The CDR3 sequence: CASSITAVKHGYTF. DNA of the CDR3: TGTGCCAGCAGTATAACAGCGGTTAAACATGGCTACACCTTC. This chain uses TRBV2 with TRBJ1-2, with D uncertain. The length of the CDR3 is 14 residues. V lost 5 bases, J lost 6 bases, and 16 bases lay in between. CDR1 SNHLY and CDR2 FYNNEI come from the germline V gene.

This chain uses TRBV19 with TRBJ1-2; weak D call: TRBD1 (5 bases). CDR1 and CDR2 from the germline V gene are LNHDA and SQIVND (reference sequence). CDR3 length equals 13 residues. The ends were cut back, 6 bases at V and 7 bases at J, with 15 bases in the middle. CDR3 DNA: TGTGCCAGTAGACGTCCGGTAGGGGTTGGCTACACCTTC. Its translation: CASRRPVGVGYTF.

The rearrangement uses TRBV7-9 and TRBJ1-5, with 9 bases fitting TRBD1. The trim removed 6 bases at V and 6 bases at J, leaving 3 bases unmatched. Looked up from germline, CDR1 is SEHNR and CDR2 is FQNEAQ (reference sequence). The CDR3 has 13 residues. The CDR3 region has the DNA TGTGCCAGCAGTAGGACAGGGGTTCAGCCCCAGCATTTT. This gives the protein CASSRTGVQPQHF.

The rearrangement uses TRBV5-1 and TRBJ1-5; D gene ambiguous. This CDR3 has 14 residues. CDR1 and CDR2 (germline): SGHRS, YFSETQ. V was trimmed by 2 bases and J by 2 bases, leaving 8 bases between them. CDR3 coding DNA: TGCGCCAGCAGCTTTGCAAGCGGCAATCAGCCCCAGCATTTT. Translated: CASSFASGNQPQHF.

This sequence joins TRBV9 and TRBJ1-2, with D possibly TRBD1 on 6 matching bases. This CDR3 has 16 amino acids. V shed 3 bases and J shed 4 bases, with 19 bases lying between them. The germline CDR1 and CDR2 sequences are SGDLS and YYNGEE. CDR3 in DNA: TGTGCCAGCAGCGACCACAACGGACAGTGGGCCTATGGCTACACCTTC. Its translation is CASSDHNGQWAYGYTF.

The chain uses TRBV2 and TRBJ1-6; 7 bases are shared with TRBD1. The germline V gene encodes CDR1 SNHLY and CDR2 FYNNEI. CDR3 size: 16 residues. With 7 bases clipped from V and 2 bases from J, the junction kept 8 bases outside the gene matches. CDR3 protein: CASTRGAFTYNSPLHF. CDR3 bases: TGTGCCAGCACCAGGGGGGCGTTCACCTATAATTCACCCCTCCACTTT.

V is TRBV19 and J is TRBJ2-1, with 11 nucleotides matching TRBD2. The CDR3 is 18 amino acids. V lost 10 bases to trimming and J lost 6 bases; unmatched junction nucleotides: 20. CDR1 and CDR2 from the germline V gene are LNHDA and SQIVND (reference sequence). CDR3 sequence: CATRLAGLSGGGINEQFF. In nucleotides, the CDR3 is TGTGCCACACGACTAGCGGGACTTTCAGGGGGAGGGATCAATGAGCAGTTCTTC.

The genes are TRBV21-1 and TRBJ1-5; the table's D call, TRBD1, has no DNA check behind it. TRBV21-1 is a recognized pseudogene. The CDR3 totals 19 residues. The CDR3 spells CASSRVIGTGDYSNQPQHF. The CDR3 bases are TGTGCCAGCAGCAGAGTTATCGGGACAGGGGATTATAGCAATCAGCCCCAGCATTTT.

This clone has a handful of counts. CDR3 DNA sequence: TGTGCCAGCAGCTTTTCGACAGGGGGGGGCACTGAAGCTTTCTTT. It is translated as CASSFSTGGGTEAFF. The chain couples TRBV7-8 to TRBJ1-1, with TRBD1 matching over 9 bases. The CDR3 has 15 amino acids. Germline CDR1 is SGHVS and CDR2 is FQNEAQ. Trimming cost V 3 bases and J 4 bases; bases outside gene matches: 6.

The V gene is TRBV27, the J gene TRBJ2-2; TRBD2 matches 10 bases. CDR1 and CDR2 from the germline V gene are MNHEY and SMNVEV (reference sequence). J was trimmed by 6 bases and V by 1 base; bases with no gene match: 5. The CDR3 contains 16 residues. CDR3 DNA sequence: TGTGCCAGCAGTTTATATCTAGCGGGAGCCCCCGGGGAGCTGTTTTTT. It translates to CASSLYLAGAPGELFF.

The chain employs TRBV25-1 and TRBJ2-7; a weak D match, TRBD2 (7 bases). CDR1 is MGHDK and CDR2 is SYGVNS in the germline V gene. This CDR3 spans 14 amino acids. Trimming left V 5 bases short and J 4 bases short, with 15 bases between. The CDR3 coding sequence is TGTGCCAGCAGTAAGGGCGGGGGCAAATACGAGCAGTACTTC. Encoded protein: CASSKGGGKYEQYF.

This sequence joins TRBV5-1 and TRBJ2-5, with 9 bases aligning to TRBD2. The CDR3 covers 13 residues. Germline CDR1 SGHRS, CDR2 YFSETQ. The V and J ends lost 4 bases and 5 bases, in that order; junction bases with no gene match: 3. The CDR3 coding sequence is TGCGCCAGCAGCGGCGGGGGGGCGGAGACCCAGTACTTC. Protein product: CASSGGGAETQYF.

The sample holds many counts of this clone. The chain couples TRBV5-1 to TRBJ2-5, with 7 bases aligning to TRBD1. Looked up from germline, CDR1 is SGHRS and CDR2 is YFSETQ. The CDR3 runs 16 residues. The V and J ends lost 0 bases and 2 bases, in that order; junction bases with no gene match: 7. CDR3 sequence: CASSLGGGRGQETQYF. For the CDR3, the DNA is TGCGCCAGCAGCTTGGGAGGCGGCAGGGGGCAAGAGACCCAGTACTTC. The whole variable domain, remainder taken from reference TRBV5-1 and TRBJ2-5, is KAGVTQTPRYLIKTRGQQVTLSCSPISGHRSVSWYQQTPGQGLQFLFEYFSETQRNKGNFPGRFSGRQFSNSRSEMNVSTLELGDSALYLCASSLGGGRGQETQYFGPGTRLLVL.